A single sample is the source of the 26 T cell receptor beta chains below, sequenced in a study of blood T cell repertoires in COVID-19. Using immunoSEQ multiplex PCR, the repertoire was profiled, and TCRdb retains in-frame clones only, with some absent. The data contain about 420,000 clones, about 90% of them singletons. Specimen: peripheral blood. The receptor set was obtained from a man aged 18 to 35 with COVID-19, enrolled during active disease.

For the CDR3, the DNA is TGTGCCAGCAGTGACCAGGGGGCGGTCACTGGGGCCAACGTCCTGACTTTC. It codes for CASSDQGAVTGANVLTF. V usage is TRBV6-4 and J usage is TRBJ2-6; TRBD1 matches at 8 bases. Losses at the gene ends were 2 bases for V and 2 bases for J; bases not matched to a gene: 5. Germline assignment: CDR1 MRHNA and CDR2 SNTAGT. The CDR3 has 17 amino acids.

The chain couples TRBV19 to TRBJ1-5; D is undetermined. V lost 5 bases to trimming and J lost 5 bases, with 10 bases between them. The CDR3 is made up of 13 amino acids. Per the germline V gene, CDR1 is LNHDA and CDR2 is SQIVND (reference sequence). Here the CDR3 DNA reads TGTGCCAGTAGTCCGGGGTTGGATCAGCCCCAGCATTTT. Translating gives CASSPGLDQPQHF.

The rearrangement links TRBV5-4 to TRBJ2-7; a possible D gene is TRBD1 (6 bases). Germline V lookup: CDR1 SGHNT, CDR2 YYREEE (reference sequence). V was trimmed by 2 bases and J by 1 base, leaving 7 bases between them. The CDR3 is 13 amino acids. CDR3 bases: TGTGCCAGCAGCTTCACAGGGTCCTACGAGCAGTACTTC. Translating it yields CASSFTGSYEQYF.

The rearrangement links TRBV5-4 to TRBJ2-2; D ambiguous. The CDR3 extends over 16 amino acids. V dropped 4 bases and J dropped 0 bases, with 13 bases sitting between them. Germline V CDR1 and CDR2: SGHNT, YYREEE (reference sequence). The CDR3 protein is CASSGLFGANTGELFF. In nucleotides, the CDR3 is TGTGCCAGCAGCGGTTTGTTTGGAGCGAACACCGGGGAGCTGTTTTTT.

This chain links TRBV2 with TRBJ2-7; 8 bases are shared with TRBD1. This CDR3 contains 15 residues. After removal of 1 base from V and 3 bases from J, the junction contained 5 bases not matched to a gene. Germline CDR1 SNHLY, CDR2 FYNNEI. DNA for the CDR3: TGTGCCAGCAGTGAAGGGACAGGGTTTTTCTACGAGCAGTACTTC. Amino acids: CASSEGTGFFYEQYF.

V usage is TRBV3-1 (or the pseudogene TRBV3-2) and J usage is TRBJ1-2, with D possibly TRBD1 on 6 matching bases. CDR3 size: 16 residues. CDR1 is LGHDT and CDR2 is YNNKEL in the germline V gene (reference sequence). Trimming took 4 bases from V and 0 from J, leaving 15 bases between them. The chain's CDR3 is CASSPPGTRANYGYTF. In DNA form, the CDR3 reads TGTGCCAGCAGCCCCCCGGGGACACGAGCTAACTATGGCTACACCTTC.

CDR3 nucleotide sequence: TGTGCCAGCAGTAAACAGGGGTTCCCCTCCGAGCAGTACTTC. It translates to CASSKQGFPSEQYF. The V and J genes are TRBV6-6 and TRBJ2-7; 7 bases line up with TRBD1. CDR3 size: 14 residues. Germline V lookup: CDR1 MNHNY, CDR2 SVGAGI (reference sequence). The V gene end was trimmed by 5 bases and the J gene end by 6 bases; junction bases not matched to a gene: 10.

The CDR3 loop reads CATSAPGGGLFF. CDR3 sequence (DNA): TGTGCCACCAGTGCCCCCGGGGGTGGACTGTTTTTT. The J gene is TRBJ1-4, the V gene TRBV24-1, with a tentative D call TRBD1 (5 bases). V was clipped by 5 bases and J by 13 bases, with 13 bases between them. The CDR3 runs to 12 residues. Germline CDR1 and CDR2: KGHDR and SFDVKD.

This sequence joins TRBV30 and TRBJ1-5; TRBD1 is a possible D gene (6 bases). The CDR3 contains 13 residues. The V gene lost 2 bases and the J gene lost 5 bases, with 10 bases spanning the gap. Germline V lookup: CDR1 GTSNPN, CDR2 SVGIG (reference sequence). The CDR3 DNA reads TGTGCCTGGAGTCAGGGGACCGATCAGCCCCAGCATTTT. This translates into CAWSQGTDQPQHF.

This chain joins TRBV19 and TRBJ2-1; 11 bases are shared with TRBD2. Per the germline V gene, CDR1 is LNHDA and CDR2 is SQIVND (reference sequence). The CDR3 sequence is 17 residues long. Trimming cost V 7 bases and J 0 bases; bases outside gene matches: 8. Here the CDR3 DNA reads TGTGCCAGTACCTGGACTAGCGGGTCTCGCTCCTACAATGAGCAGTTCTTC. This encodes CASTWTSGSRSYNEQFF.

The chain employs TRBV6-6 and TRBJ1-2, with 7 nucleotides matching TRBD1. Germline CDR1 reads MNHNY; CDR2 reads SVGAGI (reference sequence). Trimming removed 6 bases from V and 3 bases from J; junction bases left unmatched: 10. CDR3 length: 15 residues. The chain's CDR3 is CASSRDLDRDYGYTF. The CDR3, as DNA: TGTGCCAGCAGCCGTGACCTAGACAGGGACTATGGCTACACCTTC.

V gene TRBV6-1 combines with J gene TRBJ1-3; D is ambiguous. Germline CDR1 reads MNHNS; CDR2 reads SASEGT. The ends were cut back, 0 bases at V and 7 bases at J, with 13 bases in the middle. The CDR3 loop spans 15 amino acids. The CDR3 spells CASSEARLAFNTIYF. CDR3 sequence (DNA): TGTGCCAGCAGTGAAGCCAGATTAGCCTTCAACACCATATATTTT.

The genes are TRBV3-1 (or the pseudogene TRBV3-2) and TRBJ2-2, with 10 bases identical to TRBD1. This CDR3 region has 16 residues. Germline V gives CDR1 LGHDT, CDR2 YNNKEL (reference sequence). The junction had 3 bases not matched to a gene; V was cut back by 2 bases and J by 3 bases. This CDR3 reads CASSQYGQGDTGELFF. The CDR3 DNA follows: TGTGCCAGCAGCCAATATGGACAGGGGGACACCGGGGAGCTGTTTTTT.

The V gene is TRBV10-3, the J gene TRBJ2-3; 9 nucleotides align to TRBD2. The CDR3 has 15 residues. The germline V gene has CDR1 ENHRY and CDR2 SYGVKD. V was pared by 8 bases and J by 0 bases, with 6 bases of the junction left unmatched. The CDR3 protein is CAIRAGGPSTDTQYF. The CDR3 bases are TGTGCCATCCGTGCGGGGGGGCCTAGCACAGATACGCAGTATTTT.

The rearrangement links TRBV5-4 to TRBJ2-3, with 7 nucleotides matching TRBD1. Unmatched junction bases numbered 2, after V lost 1 base and J lost 0 bases. The CDR3 runs 15 residues. Germline CDR1 SGHNT, CDR2 YYREEE (reference sequence). The chain's CDR3 is CASSLNRGSTDTQYF. DNA for the CDR3: TGTGCCAGCAGCTTGAACAGGGGTAGCACAGATACGCAGTATTTT.

The V and J genes are TRBV7-9 and TRBJ2-2; TRBD2 matches 10 bases. Germline V lookup: CDR1 SEHNR, CDR2 FQNEAQ (reference sequence). The CDR3 totals 17 residues. After removal of 0 bases from V and 7 bases from J, the junction contained 8 bases not matched to a gene. The CDR3, as DNA: TGTGCCAGCAGCTTAGCAAGGACTAGCGGCACCTTCGGGGAGCTGTTTTTT. It translates to CASSLARTSGTFGELFF.

This rearrangement joins TRBV5-1 to TRBJ2-1, with 10 bases matching TRBD2. J lost 8 bases, V lost 0 bases, and 11 bases had no gene match. This CDR3 spans 17 amino acids. The germline V gene encodes CDR1 SGHRS and CDR2 YFSETQ. CDR3 nucleotide sequence: TGCGCCAGCAGCTTGGTTTATTCTAGCGGGAGTGGGTATGAGCAGTTCTTC. Translation: CASSLVYSSGSGYEQFF.

The chain combines TRBV12-3 or TRBV12-4 with TRBJ2-7; D remains ambiguous. The CDR3 contains 13 residues. V gave up 3 bases and J gave up 6 bases, with 12 bases separating them. Written as DNA, the CDR3 is TGTGCCAGCAGTTTCGGTAATGAGGCCGAGCAGTACTTC. Residues: CASSFGNEAEQYF.

V usage is TRBV15 and J usage is TRBJ2-7; 8 nucleotides match TRBD1. Germline CDR1 is LNHNV and CDR2 is YYDKDF (reference sequence). This CDR3 region has 14 residues. J lost 6 bases, V lost 1 base, and 5 bases had no gene match. The CDR3 loop is CATSRAQGAVEQYF. In DNA, the CDR3 is TGTGCCACCAGCAGAGCGCAGGGGGCGGTCGAGCAGTACTTC.

The chain links TRBV24-1 to TRBJ2-1; no clear D gene. Germline V gene data show CDR1 as KGHDR and CDR2 as SFDVKD. V was pared by 6 bases and J by 0 bases, with 5 bases between. The CDR3 runs to 13 residues. DNA of the CDR3: TGTGCCACCAGTCTCAGCTCCTACAATGAGCAGTTCTTC. Its translation: CATSLSSYNEQFF.

The rearrangement uses TRBV10-3 and TRBJ2-7; D possibly corresponds to TRBD1 (6 bases). Trimming left V 4 bases short and J 7 bases short, with 11 bases between. The germline V gene has CDR1 ENHRY and CDR2 SYGVKD. The CDR3 sequence is 12 residues long. CDR3 sequence reads: CAISAPDREQYF. For the CDR3, the DNA is TGTGCCATCAGTGCCCCCGACAGGGAGCAGTACTTC.

The chain recombines TRBV2 with TRBJ2-4; TRBD2 is a possible D gene (6 bases). Trimming pared 4 bases from V and 6 bases from J, leaving 19 bases between. Germline V gene lookup returns CDR1 SNHLY and CDR2 FYNNEI. The CDR3 sequence is 16 residues long. The chain's CDR3 is CASSARGTAAGNIQYF. The DNA of the CDR3 is TGTGCCAGCAGTGCCCGGGGGACCGCCGCGGGAAACATTCAGTACTTC.

This clone was observed a few times. The chain uses TRBV27 and TRBJ1-3, with D perhaps TRBD1 (5 bases). Germline values: CDR1 MNHEY, CDR2 SMNVEV (reference sequence). The CDR3 is made up of 18 amino acids. Trimming took off 2 bases at V and 0 bases at J, with 17 bases between the two ends. CDR3 in amino acids: CASSLRPPTAISGNTIYF. The CDR3 DNA follows: TGTGCCAGCAGTTTACGCCCCCCGACAGCCATCTCTGGAAACACCATATATTTT.

The chain has TRBV19 and TRBJ2-1, with TRBD2 matching 8 bases. The CDR3 length is 16 residues. Per germline, CDR1 LNHDA and CDR2 SQIVND (reference sequence). Trimming at V came to 3 bases and at J to 2 bases, leaving 6 bases not matched to a gene. The CDR3 region has the DNA TGTGCCAGTAGTATTTATGTTAGCGGGACCTACAATGAGCAGTTCTTC. Translation: CASSIYVSGTYNEQFF.

This clone was seen a single time. The chain links TRBV19 to TRBJ2-3; the match to TRBD2 covers 13 bases. There are 16 residues in the CDR3. CDR1 and CDR2 (germline): LNHDA, SQIVND (reference sequence). V lost 4 bases, J lost 5 bases, and 6 bases stayed unmatched. The CDR3 DNA is TGTGCCAGTAGTAGAACTAGCGGGGGGGGCATAGATACGCAGTATTTT. This encodes CASSRTSGGGIDTQYF.

The chain links TRBV19 to TRBJ2-1; 9 positions match TRBD2. The CDR3 spans 16 residues. With 3 bases clipped from V and 8 bases from J, the junction kept 11 bases outside the gene matches. Germline V gene lookup returns CDR1 LNHDA and CDR2 SQIVND (reference sequence). CDR3 nucleotide sequence: TGTGCCAGTAGTATCTTGCGGGGGGGCCTCCGGGATGAGCAGTTCTTC. Translation gives CASSILRGGLRDEQFF. Filled out from reference TRBV19 and TRBJ2-1, the complete variable domain reads DGGITQSPKYLFRKEGQNVTLSCEQNLNHDAMYWYRQDPGQGLRLIYYSQIVNDFQKGDIAEGYSVSREKKESFPLTVTSAQKNPTAFYLCASSILRGGLRDEQFFGPGTRLTVL.